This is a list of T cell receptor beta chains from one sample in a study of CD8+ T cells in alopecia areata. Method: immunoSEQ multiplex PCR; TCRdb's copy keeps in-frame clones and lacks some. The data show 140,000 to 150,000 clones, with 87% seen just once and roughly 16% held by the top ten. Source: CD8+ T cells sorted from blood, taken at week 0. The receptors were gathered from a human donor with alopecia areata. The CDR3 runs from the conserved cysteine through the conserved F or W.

CDR3: CAIRDPGGDEQFF
length: 13
V: TRBV2
J: TRBJ2-1

CDR3: CASAPRGGTEAFF
length: 13
V: TRBV5-6
J: TRBJ1-1

CDR3: CASSPDYNEQFF
length: 12
V: TRBV7-2
J: TRBJ2-1

CDR3: CASSSENTDTQYF
length: 13
V: TRBV7-9
J: TRBJ2-3

CDR3: CASSVVADGYTF
length: 12
V: TRBV9
J: TRBJ1-2

CDR3: CSVEDAIRSTSNEQFF
length: 16
V: TRBV29-1
J: TRBJ2-1

CDR3: CASNPRDGSSYEQYF
length: 15
V: TRBV6-5
J: NA

CDR3: CASGLQGSYEQYF
length: 13
V: TRBV12-5
J: TRBJ2-7

CDR3: CSVEGLAGGSYEQYF
length: 15
V: TRBV29-1
J: TRBJ2-7

CDR3: CSVEGQISYNEQFF
length: 14
V: TRBV29-1
J: TRBJ2-1

CDR3: CASSVNAGGEQFF
length: 13
V: TRBV7-9
J: TRBJ2-1

CDR3: CASSRSDRFQDTIYF
length: 15
V: TRBV27
J: TRBJ1-3

CDR3: CASSRSTGDVDEQYF
length: 15
V: TRBV6-6
J: TRBJ2-7

CDR3: CASSYANHYGYTF
length: 13
V: TRBV7-9
J: TRBJ1-2

CDR3: CASSQGGSEAFF
length: 12
V: TRBV4-1
J: TRBJ1-1

CDR3: CASSVASPAYNEQFF
length: 15
V: TRBV9
J: TRBJ2-1

CDR3: CSVEGTGTNTGELFF
length: 15
V: TRBV29-1
J: TRBJ2-2

CDR3: CASSPEGQGSYEQYF
length: 15
V: TRBV4-1
J: TRBJ2-7

CDR3: CASSETPGTGDTGELFF
length: 17
V: TRBV2
J: TRBJ2-2

CDR3: CASSLGSYEQYF
length: 12
V: TRBV11-2
J: TRBJ2-7

CDR3: CASSPVGQGTDTQYF
length: 15
V: TRBV18
J: TRBJ2-3

CDR3: CASSSNDSPSYEQYF
length: 15
V: TRBV2
J: TRBJ2-7

CDR3: CASSLDAGNQPQHF
length: 14
V: TRBV7-9
J: TRBJ1-5

CDR3: CASSQEEWVSYNEQFF
length: 16
V: TRBV14
J: TRBJ2-1

CDR3: CASSVALDGQNYGYTF
length: 16
V: TRBV9
J: TRBJ1-2

CDR3: CATSPRRNPSDTQYF
length: 15
V: TRBV15
J: TRBJ2-3

CDR3: CSVGGQGVDGDTQYF
length: 15
V: TRBV29-1
J: TRBJ2-3

CDR3: CASSLALSLETQYF
length: 14
V: TRBV5-1
J: TRBJ2-5

CDR3: CASSYAGSGYGYTF
length: 14
V: TRBV27
J: TRBJ1-2

CDR3: CATSGDRVGNIQYF
length: 14
V: TRBV15
J: TRBJ2-4

CDR3: CASSIAQSSTDTQYF
length: 15
V: TRBV19
J: TRBJ2-3

CDR3: CASSYLTGNTEAFF
length: 14
V: TRBV5-1
J: TRBJ1-1

CDR3: CSAAGVEPTGELFF
length: 14
V: TRBV29-1
J: TRBJ2-2

CDR3: CASRSNEQFF
length: 10
V: TRBV2
J: TRBJ2-1

CDR3: CASSFMRLAKNIQYF
length: 15
V: TRBV6-5
J: TRBJ2-4

CDR3: CASSPQTGAYNEQFF
length: 15
V: TRBV19
J: TRBJ2-1

CDR3: CASVGVRGYTF
length: 11
V: TRBV10-2
J: TRBJ1-2

CDR3: CASSLEQVEIEQYF
length: 14
V: TRBV5-8
J: TRBJ2-7

CDR3: CASSLVANEQFF
length: 12
V: TRBV5-1
J: TRBJ2-1

CDR3: CASSPEIQETQYF
length: 13
V: TRBV4-1
J: TRBJ2-5

CDR3: CASSYQPGQGLNEQFF
length: 16
V: TRBV7-9
J: TRBJ2-1

CDR3: CASSPRGSYEQYF
length: 13
V: TRBV19
J: TRBJ2-7

CDR3: CASSYSRGSEAFF
length: 13
V: TRBV6-5
J: TRBJ1-1

CDR3: CASSIVENTEAFF
length: 13
V: TRBV19
J: TRBJ1-1

CDR3: CASSASSGSSYNEQFF
length: 16
V: TRBV11-2
J: TRBJ2-1

CDR3: CAISEEGHRADTQYF
length: 15
V: TRBV10-3
J: TRBJ2-3

CDR3: CASNLSGTSNTIYF
length: 14
V: TRBV28
J: TRBJ1-3

CDR3: CAWSLGSGANVLTF
length: 14
V: TRBV30
J: TRBJ2-6

CDR3: CSVEDSRSYEQYF
length: 13
V: TRBV29-1
J: TRBJ2-7

CDR3: CASSSGTGGVYGYTF
length: 15
V: TRBV7-9
J: TRBJ1-2

CDR3: CASSVYSEYTDTQYF
length: 15
V: TRBV9
J: TRBJ2-3

CDR3: CSARQGYEQYF
length: 11
V: TRBV20-1
J: TRBJ2-7

CDR3: CASSLEYEQYF
length: 11
V: TRBV7-9
J: TRBJ2-7

CDR3: CASSRRYTQYF
length: 11
V: TRBV7-9
J: TRBJ2-3

CDR3: CASSGTSGSIGGELFF
length: 16
V: TRBV9
J: TRBJ2-2